This T cell receptor (beta chain) was captured in a study of shared clonotypes between healthy human individuals. Deep-level assay runs were performed. Each subset's genomic DNA was shared equally among a number of immunoSEQ plates. On ten immunoSEQ deep assay plates, unsorted PBMC DNA was sequenced. Assay used: immunoSEQ multiplex PCR; TCRdb lists only in-frame clones, some missing. The sample holds about half a million clones; about 78% are singletons and the top ten take around 13%. The germline V and J ends were trimmed by 5 bases and 3 bases, with 10 bases remaining between them. Germline V gene lookup returns CDR1 ENHRY and CDR2 SYGVKD. This CDR3 region has 14 residues. Only Caucasian adults living in Nashville, Tennessee made up the donor group. This clone was seen once.

The clonotype comes from a woman in her thirties or forties in good health. Some clones in this sample may be carry-over from other donors' samples. The sample consisted of PBMCs. The V gene is TRBV10-3, the J gene TRBJ2-2; maybe TRBD2 (5 bases). CDR3 residues: CAISNTRDTGELFF. CDR3 nucleotides: TGTGCCATCAGTAACACTAGAGACACCGGGGAGCTGTTTTTT.